The 14 T cell receptor beta chains below all came from one sample that was sequenced in a study of T-cell memory formation after mild COVID-19. TCRdb used MiXCR to reprocess the 5' RACE reads, holding one entry per CDR3 protein. The data contain 140,000 to 150,000 distinct CDR3 sequences, less than 25% of them singletons. Material for sequencing was PBMCs or a T cell subset sorted from them (not recorded which). The source is an adult woman who had mild COVID-19 (a few samples of this study predate the infection). Cell type and time point are not known.

A few counts support this clonotype. The chain couples TRBV4-1 to TRBJ1-1; no firm D call. Deletions cut 4 bases from V and 3 bases from J, with 12 bases between. The CDR3 has 14 residues. The V gene's germline CDR1 is MGHRA and CDR2 YSYEKL. CDR3 loop: CASSPEPFDTEAFF. The CDR3 DNA reads TGCGCCAGCAGCCCCGAGCCCTTCGACACTGAAGCTTTCTTT.

A word on this clonotype: The conserved phenylalanine or tryptophan normally closing the CDR3 is absent here, so this likely arose from a read error. This chain uses TRBV6-5 with TRBJ1-2; TRBD1 agrees at 9 bases. V lost 4 bases to trimming and J lost 5 bases; unmatched junction nucleotides: 11. This CDR3 is built from 16 residues. CDR1 and CDR2 (germline): MNHEY, SVGAGI. The CDR3 here is CASSLQQGALGYGYTL. As DNA, the CDR3 is TGTGCCAGCAGTTTGCAACAGGGGGCTCTGGGGTATGGCTACACCTTA.

The chain recombines TRBV4-1 with TRBJ2-1, with 10 positions matching TRBD2. The ends lost 0 bases at V and 4 bases at J; junction bases unmatched: 9. Germline V gene data show CDR1 as MGHRA and CDR2 as YSYEKL. This CDR3 is 18 amino acids long. The CDR3 spells CASSQDPVTSGAYNEQFF. The CDR3 DNA reads TGCGCCAGCAGCCAAGATCCGGTTACTAGCGGGGCGTACAATGAGCAGTTCTTC.

The chain carries TRBV11-3 and TRBJ1-1, with 8 bases that match TRBD1. Losses at the gene ends were 5 bases for V and 6 bases for J; bases not matched to a gene: 8. The CDR3 consists of 14 residues. Looked up from germline, CDR1 is SGHNT and CDR2 is YENEEA. The CDR3, as DNA: TGTGCCAGCAGCGCCGACAGGGGCAACTCTGAAGCTTTCTTT. Translating gives CASSADRGNSEAFF.

This clonotype was counted between two and nine times. The chain is built from TRBV7-9 and TRBJ2-3; D perhaps matches TRBD2 (6 bases). Germline V lookup: CDR1 SEHNR, CDR2 FQNEAQ (reference sequence). The CDR3 is made up of 15 amino acids. Trimming pared 2 bases from V and 5 bases from J, leaving 14 bases between. Here the CDR3 reads CASSLPTGVVDTQYF. Written as DNA, the CDR3 is TGTGCCAGCAGCTTACCGACGGGGGTTGTAGATACGCAGTATTTT.

The chain carries TRBV30 and TRBJ1-2; 8 bases match TRBD1. The ends lost 2 bases at V and 7 bases at J; junction bases unmatched: 9. The CDR3 loop spans 14 amino acids. From germline, CDR1 is GTSNPN and CDR2 SVGIG (reference sequence). This CDR3 is CAWSMGQGAGGYTF. In DNA form, the CDR3 reads TGTGCCTGGAGTATGGGTCAGGGGGCTGGTGGCTACACCTTC.

CDR3 sequence (DNA): TGTGCCAGCAGTGCAGGGGACACCGGGGAGCTGTTTTTT. Translated, it gives CASSAGDTGELFF. The genes are TRBV2 and TRBJ2-2; possibly TRBD1 for D (6 bases). V lost 4 bases and J 3 bases, leaving 6 bases between the germline ends. Germline values: CDR1 SNHLY, CDR2 FYNNEI. The CDR3 is made up of 13 amino acids.

This clonotype has more than one count but fewer than ten. The gene calls are TRBV10-3 and TRBJ2-1; 12 nucleotides agree with TRBD2. Germline V gene sequence: CDR1 ENHRY, CDR2 SYGVKD. CDR3 length equals 12 residues. CDR3 amino acids: CNPSGRAGEQFF. The CDR3 nucleotides are TGTAACCCTAGCGGGAGGGCCGGTGAGCAGTTCTTC.

The chain is built from TRBV29-1 and TRBJ2-7; TRBD1 agrees at 7 bases. The V segment lost 2 bases and the J segment 4 bases; nucleotides outside the gene matches: 5. The CDR3 has 13 residues. CDR1 is SQVTM, CDR2 ANQGSEA, per germline. CDR3 bases: TGCAGCGTTGAACCGGGACAGCAATACGAGCAGTACTTC. It codes for CSVEPGQQYEQYF.

This chain joins TRBV7-2 and TRBJ1-2; D perhaps matches TRBD1 (5 bases). V was trimmed by 2 bases and J by 10 bases, leaving 11 bases between them. The CDR3 is made up of 12 amino acids. CDR1 and CDR2 (germline): SGHTA, FQGNSA. In nucleotides, the CDR3 is TGTGCCAGCAGCTTACTGGGGGACCTCTACACCTTC. Its protein product is CASSLLGDLYTF.

This clonotype has a handful of counts. The J gene is TRBJ1-4, the V gene TRBV7-9, with D tentatively TRBD1 (5 bases). Germline V lookup: CDR1 SEHNR, CDR2 FQNEAQ (reference sequence). Trimming took off 5 bases at V and 3 bases at J, with 19 bases between the two ends. The CDR3 has 17 amino acids. The chain's CDR3 is CASSPRPGRKANEKLFF. The CDR3 coding sequence is TGTGCCAGCAGCCCCCGGCCAGGGAGGAAAGCTAATGAAAAACTGTTTTTT.

This clonotype has more than one count but fewer than ten. The chain recombines TRBV20-1 with TRBJ2-5, with D tentatively TRBD1 or TRBD2 (7 bases each). Germline V gives CDR1 DFQATT, CDR2 SNEGSKA (reference sequence). Trimming stripped 1 base from V and 4 bases from J, with 22 bases between. The CDR3 runs to 17 residues. The DNA of the CDR3 is TGCAGTGCTAGAGGAGGGGGCTTTAGCGGGTACGGAGAGACCCAGTACTTC. This gives the protein CSARGGGFSGYGETQYF.

The chain couples TRBV30 to TRBJ2-1; no clear D gene. Germline CDR1 GTSNPN, CDR2 SVGIG (reference sequence). The ends were cut back, 0 bases at V and 5 bases at J, with 5 bases in the middle. CDR3 length: 12 residues. CDR3 sequence reads: CAWSVVHNEQFF. In nucleotides, the CDR3 is TGTGCCTGGAGTGTAGTCCACAATGAGCAGTTCTTC.

This clonotype was observed a few times. The chain is built from TRBV4-3 and TRBJ2-4; D not certain. Germline-derived CDR1 and CDR2 are LGHNA and YSLEER. This CDR3 region has 16 residues. Trimming stripped 0 bases from V and 0 bases from J, with 9 bases between. CDR3 sequence reads: CASSQDRAIAKNIQYF. The CDR3 DNA follows: TGCGCCAGCAGCCAAGATCGGGCAATAGCCAAAAACATTCAGTACTTC.